A selection of T cell receptor beta chains follows, all from one sample in a study of T cells after yellow fever vaccination. TCRdb itself ran the 5' RACE reads through MiXCR, one entry per CDR3 protein. The sample records about 240,000 distinct CDR3 sequences, 6.9% being singletons. The material sequenced was CD4+ T cells sorted from PBMCs, taken 15 days after the yellow fever booster vaccination. The receptors were gathered from a man aged 25 to 40 who received the YFV17D yellow fever vaccine. The CDR3 runs from the conserved cysteine through the conserved F or W. Fields, in order: J gene, V gene, D gene, clone size, CDR3 protein, CDR3 DNA. The D gene is left open where the match is weak. A clone size is listed for some rows: how often the clone was seen (once, few, many), or a class if it is expanded.

TRBJ2-1	TRBV29-1	TRBD1	many	CSVERGQVNEQFF	TGCAGCGTTGAAAGGGGACAGGTCAATGAGCAGTTCTTC
TRBJ2-2	TRBV27	TRBD2	many	CASSEGLAGTHTGELFF	TGTGCCAGCAGTGAGGGACTAGCGGGGACTCACACCGGGGAGCTGTTTTTT
TRBJ1-3	TRBV20-1	-	few	CSGRQAGNTIYF	TGCAGTGGAAGACAGGCTGGAAACACCATATATTTT
TRBJ2-2	TRBV20-1	TRBD2	many	CSARYLGLDTGELFF	TGCAGTGCTAGATACTTGGGACTAGACACCGGGGAGCTGTTTTTT
TRBJ2-1	TRBV29-1	TRBD2	few	CSVRTSGNYNEQFF	TGCAGCGTCAGGACTAGCGGGAACTACAATGAGCAGTTCTTC
TRBJ2-5	TRBV29-1	-	many	CSVGVSRGETQYF	TGCAGCGTTGGTGTCAGCAGGGGAGAGACCCAGTACTTC
TRBJ2-1	TRBV11-2	TRBD2	many	CASRPLGTRWALEQFF	TGTGCCAGCAGACCCCTCGGGACTAGATGGGCCCTTGAGCAGTTCTTC
TRBJ2-5	TRBV15	-	-	CATSSPGGTQYF	TGTGCCACCAGCAGCCCAGGTGGGACCCAGTACTTC
TRBJ1-1	TRBV3-1	-	many	CASSSGYTEAFF	TGTGCCAGCTCCTCGGGGTACACTGAAGCTTTCTTT
TRBJ2-5	TRBV7-2	-	many	CASSLVARVETQYF	TGTGCCAGCAGCTTAGTCGCTAGAGTAGAGACCCAGTACTTC
TRBJ2-6	TRBV2	-	-	CASDQTGSGANVLTF	TGTGCCAGCGATCAGACAGGTTCCGGGGCCAACGTCCTGACTTTC
TRBJ2-7	TRBV10-1	TRBD2	few	CASSKLAGPYEQYF	TGCGCCAGCAGTAAACTAGCGGGACCCTACGAGCAGTACTTC
TRBJ2-7	TRBV12-3/TRBV12-4	-	-	CASSLGGREYEQYF	TGTGCCAGCAGTTTAGGGGGGAGAGAATACGAGCAGTACTTC
TRBJ2-3	TRBV12-3/TRBV12-4	-	-	CASSGTGTQGRTDTQYF	TGTGCCAGCAGTGGAACCGGGACCCAAGGTCGCACAGATACGCAGTATTTT
TRBJ2-2	TRBV7-7	TRBD2	many	CASSLREGTGGLSGELFF	TGTGCTAGCAGCCTCCGTGAGGGAACGGGAGGGCTCTCCGGGGAGCTGTTTTTT
TRBJ2-2	TRBV6-5	-	many	CASSSGGPNTGELFF	TGTGCCAGCAGTTCTGGGGGCCCGAACACCGGGGAGCTGTTTTTT
TRBJ2-3	TRBV21-1	-	many	CASSTRHRSGSGADTQYF	TGTGCCAGCAGCACCAGACATCGTAGCGGGAGCGGCGCAGATACGCAGTATTTT
TRBJ2-2	TRBV7-2	-	few	CASSLMGSGELFF	TGTGCCAGCAGCCTAATGGGATCCGGGGAGCTGTTTTTT
TRBJ2-5	TRBV19	-	few	CASSTGVLETQYF	TGTGCCAGTAGTACAGGGGTTTTGGAGACCCAGTACTTC
TRBJ2-7	TRBV3-1	TRBD2	few	CASSRREAYEQYF	TGTGCCAGCAGCCGACGGGAGGCATACGAGCAGTACTTC
TRBJ2-6	TRBV30	-	-	CPWSIGATGANVLTF	TGTCCCTGGAGTATTGGCGCTACTGGGGCCAACGTCCTGACTTTC
TRBJ2-1	TRBV12-3/TRBV12-4	TRBD2	-	CASRAGTSGGAEQFF	TGTGCCAGCAGAGCCGGGACTAGCGGGGGGGCGGAGCAGTTCTTC
TRBJ2-7	TRBV5-1	TRBD2	few	CASSLVAGGSREQYF	TGCGCCAGCAGCTTGGTAGCGGGAGGGTCCAGGGAGCAGTACTTC
TRBJ2-3	TRBV6-2/TRBV6-3	-	many	CASSGLGADTQYF	TGTGCCAGCAGTGGCCTCGGAGCGGATACGCAGTATTTT
TRBJ1-5	TRBV30	-	-	CAWSTGAAGPQHF	TGTGCCTGGAGTACCGGGGCCGCTGGGCCCCAGCATTTT
TRBJ2-1	TRBV5-6	-	-	CASTQGRAYEQFF	TGTGCCAGCACCCAGGGCAGGGCGTATGAGCAGTTCTTC
TRBJ2-1	TRBV6-2/TRBV6-3	-	few	CASCNVLNEQFF	TGTGCCAGCTGTAACGTTCTCAATGAGCAGTTCTTC
TRBJ2-7	TRBV6-6	TRBD1	-	CASSLTGFYEQYF	TGTGCCAGCAGCCTGACAGGGTTCTACGAGCAGTACTTC
TRBJ2-1	TRBV12-3/TRBV12-4	TRBD2	-	CASSRASGSWNEQFF	TGTGCCAGCAGTCGCGCTAGCGGGAGCTGGAATGAGCAGTTCTTC
TRBJ2-3	TRBV10-2	-	few	CASRDSVVDTQYF	TGCGCCAGCAGGGACAGTGTCGTAGATACGCAGTATTTT
TRBJ1-5	TRBV6-2/TRBV6-3	-	few	CASSPQANQPQHF	TGTGCCAGCTCCCCCCAGGCCAATCAGCCCCAGCATTTT
TRBJ2-3	TRBV3-1	-	-	CASSSTWSTQYF	TGTGCCAGCAGCTCAACATGGAGTACGCAGTATTTT